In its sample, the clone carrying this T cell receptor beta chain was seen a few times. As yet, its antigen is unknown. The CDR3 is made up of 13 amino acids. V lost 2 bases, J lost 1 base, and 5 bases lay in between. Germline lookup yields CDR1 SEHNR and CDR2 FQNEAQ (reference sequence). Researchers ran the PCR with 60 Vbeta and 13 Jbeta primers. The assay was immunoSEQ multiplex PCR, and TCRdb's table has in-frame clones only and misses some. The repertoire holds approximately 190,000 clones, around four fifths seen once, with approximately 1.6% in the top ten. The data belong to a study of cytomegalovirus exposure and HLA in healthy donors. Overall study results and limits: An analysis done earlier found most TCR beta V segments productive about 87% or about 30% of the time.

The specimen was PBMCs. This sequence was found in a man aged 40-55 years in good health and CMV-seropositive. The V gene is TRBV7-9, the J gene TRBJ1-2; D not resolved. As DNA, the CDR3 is TGTGCCAGCAGCTTACCCCTTAACTATGGCTACACCTTC. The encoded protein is CASSLPLNYGYTF.